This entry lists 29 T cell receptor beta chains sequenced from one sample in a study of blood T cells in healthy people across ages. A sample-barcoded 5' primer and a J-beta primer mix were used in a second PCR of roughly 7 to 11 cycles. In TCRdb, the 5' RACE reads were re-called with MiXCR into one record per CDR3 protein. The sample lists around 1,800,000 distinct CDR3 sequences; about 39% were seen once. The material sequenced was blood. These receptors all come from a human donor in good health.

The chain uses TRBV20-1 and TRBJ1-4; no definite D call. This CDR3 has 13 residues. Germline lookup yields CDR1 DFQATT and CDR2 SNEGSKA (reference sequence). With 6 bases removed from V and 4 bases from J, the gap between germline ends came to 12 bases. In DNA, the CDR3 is TGCAGTGCGAACAAATTGAGTAATGAAAAACTGTTTTTT. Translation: CSANKLSNEKLFF.

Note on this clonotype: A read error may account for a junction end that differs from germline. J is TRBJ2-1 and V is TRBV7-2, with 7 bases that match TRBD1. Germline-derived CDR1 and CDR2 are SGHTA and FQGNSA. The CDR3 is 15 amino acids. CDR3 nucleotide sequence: TGTGCCAGCAGCTCAAGGGACAGCTCCCACAATGAGCAGTTCTTC. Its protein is CASSSRDSSHNEQFF.

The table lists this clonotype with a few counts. CDR3 in amino acids: CATRNAGANVLTF. CDR3 nucleotides: TGTGCCACACGAAATGCTGGGGCCAACGTCCTGACTTTC. V gene TRBV6-5 combines with J gene TRBJ2-6; D unclear. Trimming took 10 bases from V and 2 from J, leaving 9 bases between them. Germline assignment: CDR1 MNHEY and CDR2 SVGAGI. CDR3 length equals 13 residues.

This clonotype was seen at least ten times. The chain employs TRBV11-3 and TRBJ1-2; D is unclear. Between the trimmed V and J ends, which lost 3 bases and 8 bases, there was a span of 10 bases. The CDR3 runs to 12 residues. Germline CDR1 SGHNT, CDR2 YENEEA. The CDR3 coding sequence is TGTGCCAGCAGCTTTAGTACGAGCGGCTACACCTTC. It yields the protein CASSFSTSGYTF.

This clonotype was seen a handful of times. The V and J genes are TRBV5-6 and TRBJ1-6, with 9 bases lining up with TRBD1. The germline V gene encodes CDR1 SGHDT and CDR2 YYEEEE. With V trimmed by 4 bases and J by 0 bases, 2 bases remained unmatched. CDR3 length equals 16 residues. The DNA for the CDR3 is TGTGCCAGCAGCACGGACAGGGGCTCCTATAATTCACCCCTCCACTTT. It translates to CASSTDRGSYNSPLHF.

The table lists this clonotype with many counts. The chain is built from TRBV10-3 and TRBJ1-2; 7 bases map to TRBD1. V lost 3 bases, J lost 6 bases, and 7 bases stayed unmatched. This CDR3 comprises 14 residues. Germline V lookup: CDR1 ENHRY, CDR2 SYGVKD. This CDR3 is CAISEISGQDGYTF. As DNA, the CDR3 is TGTGCCATCAGTGAAATCTCCGGACAGGATGGCTACACCTTC.

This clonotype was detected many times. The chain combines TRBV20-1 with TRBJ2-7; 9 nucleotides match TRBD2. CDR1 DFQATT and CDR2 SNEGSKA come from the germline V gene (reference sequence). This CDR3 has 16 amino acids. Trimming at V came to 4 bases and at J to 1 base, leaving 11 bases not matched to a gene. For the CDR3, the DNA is TGCAGTGCTAACAGACCGGGACTAGCATCTTCCTACGAGCAGTACTTC. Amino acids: CSANRPGLASSYEQYF.

CDR3 sequence: CASSRPGLHAQYF. CDR3 sequence (DNA): TGTGCCAGCAGTAGACCGGGACTACATGCGCAGTATTTT. The V gene is TRBV12-3 or TRBV12-4, the J gene TRBJ2-3; 7 bases are a match to TRBD2. With 5 bases clipped from V and 10 bases from J, the junction kept 9 bases outside the gene matches. The CDR3 covers 13 residues.

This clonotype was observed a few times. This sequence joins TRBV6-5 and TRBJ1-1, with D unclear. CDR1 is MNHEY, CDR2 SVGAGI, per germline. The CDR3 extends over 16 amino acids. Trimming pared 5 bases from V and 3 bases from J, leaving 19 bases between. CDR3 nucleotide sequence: TGTGCCAGCAGTAGGACGGATCTCATGGCGGACACTGAAGCTTTCTTT. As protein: CASSRTDLMADTEAFF.

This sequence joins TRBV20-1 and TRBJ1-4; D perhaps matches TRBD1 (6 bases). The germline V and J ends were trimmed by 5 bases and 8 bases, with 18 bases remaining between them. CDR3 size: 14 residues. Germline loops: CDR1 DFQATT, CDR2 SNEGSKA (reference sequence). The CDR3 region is CSALGGGDVEKLFF. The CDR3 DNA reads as TGCAGTGCTCTGGGGGGCGGGGATGTAGAAAAACTGTTTTTT.

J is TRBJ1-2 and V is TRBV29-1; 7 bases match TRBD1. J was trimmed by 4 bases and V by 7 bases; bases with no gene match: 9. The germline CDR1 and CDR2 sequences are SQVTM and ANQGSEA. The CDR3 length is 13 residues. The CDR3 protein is CSGGGGGGYGYTF. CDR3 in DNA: TGCAGCGGTGGAGGAGGGGGCGGCTATGGCTACACCTTC.

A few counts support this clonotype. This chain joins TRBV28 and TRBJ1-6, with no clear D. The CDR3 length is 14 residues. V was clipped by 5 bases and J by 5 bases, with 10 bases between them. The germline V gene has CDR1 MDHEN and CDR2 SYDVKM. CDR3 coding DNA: TGTGCCAGCAGTCGAAGCAGTCATAATTCACCCCTCCACTTT. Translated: CASSRSSHNSPLHF.

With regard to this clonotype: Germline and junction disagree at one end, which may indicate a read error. The CDR3 loop is CSARDHRGLGGCTF. In nucleotides, the CDR3 is TGCAGTGCTAGAGACCACAGGGGGCTCGGGGGCTGCACCTTC. The chain couples TRBV20-1 to TRBJ1-2, with TRBD1 matching over 9 bases. CDR1 is DFQATT, CDR2 SNEGSKA, per germline (reference sequence). This CDR3 contains 14 residues.

The CDR3 DNA follows: TGTGCCAGCAGTTCACAGGGGGCTGCCGTGGATGGCTACACCTTC. This translates into CASSSQGAAVDGYTF. V usage is TRBV6-2 or TRBV6-3 and J usage is TRBJ1-2, with TRBD1 identical over 9 bases. This CDR3 spans 15 amino acids. Germline-derived CDR1 and CDR2 are MNHEY and SVGEGT. The junction had 9 bases not matched to a gene; V was cut back by 4 bases and J by 6 bases.

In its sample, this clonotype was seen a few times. This CDR3 reads CASSHLAGGPEPYNEQFF. CDR3 DNA: TGCGCCAGCAGCCACCTAGCGGGGGGGCCAGAGCCCTACAATGAGCAGTTCTTC. The rearrangement uses TRBV4-3 and TRBJ2-1, with TRBD2 matching 12 bases. The junction had 8 bases not matched to a gene; V was cut back by 3 bases and J by 2 bases. The CDR3 has 18 amino acids. Germline V CDR1 and CDR2: LGHNA, YSLEER.

The CDR3 DNA follows: TGTGCCTGGAAGGGCCCGGGAGGGGAAAACGAGCAGTACTTC. Translating gives CAWKGPGGENEQYF. The V and J genes are TRBV30 and TRBJ2-7, with 8 nucleotides matching TRBD2. The J segment lost 5 bases and the V segment lost 4 bases, leaving 10 bases of the junction unmatched. The germline V gene encodes CDR1 GTSNPN and CDR2 SVGIG (reference sequence). This CDR3 region has 14 residues.

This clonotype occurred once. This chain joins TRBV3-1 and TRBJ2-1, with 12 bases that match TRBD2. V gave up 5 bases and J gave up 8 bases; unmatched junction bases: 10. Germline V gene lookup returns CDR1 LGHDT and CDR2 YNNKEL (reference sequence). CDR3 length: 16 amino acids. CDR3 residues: CASSGDPSGGGYEQFF. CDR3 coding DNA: TGTGCCAGCAGCGGAGATCCTAGCGGGGGGGGCTATGAGCAGTTCTTC.

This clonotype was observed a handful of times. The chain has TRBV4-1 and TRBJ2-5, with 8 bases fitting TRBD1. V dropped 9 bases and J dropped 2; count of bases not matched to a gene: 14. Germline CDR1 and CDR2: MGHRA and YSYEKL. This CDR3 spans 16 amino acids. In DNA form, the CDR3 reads TGCGCCAGTAGTCCAATCGGACAGGGCACGCAAGAGACCCAGTACTTC. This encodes CASSPIGQGTQETQYF.

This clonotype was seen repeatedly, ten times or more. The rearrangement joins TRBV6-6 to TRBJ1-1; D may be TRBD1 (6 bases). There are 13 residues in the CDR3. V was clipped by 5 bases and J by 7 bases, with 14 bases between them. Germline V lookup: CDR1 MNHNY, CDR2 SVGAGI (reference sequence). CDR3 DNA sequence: TGTGCCAGCAGTACGCAGGGGATTAGTGAAGCTTTCTTT. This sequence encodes CASSTQGISEAFF.

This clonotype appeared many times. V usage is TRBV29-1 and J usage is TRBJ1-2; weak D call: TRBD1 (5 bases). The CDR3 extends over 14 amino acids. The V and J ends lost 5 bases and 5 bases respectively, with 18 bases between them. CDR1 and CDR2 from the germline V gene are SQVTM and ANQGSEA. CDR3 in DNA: TGCAGCGTTTCTGTTCAAAGTGCAGGGTATGGCTACACCTTC. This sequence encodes CSVSVQSAGYGYTF.

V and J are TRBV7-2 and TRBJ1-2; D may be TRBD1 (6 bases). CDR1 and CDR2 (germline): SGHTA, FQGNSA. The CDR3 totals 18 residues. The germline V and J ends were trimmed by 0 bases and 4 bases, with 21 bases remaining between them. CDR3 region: CASSLALRGTLNSYGYTF. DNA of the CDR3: TGTGCCAGCAGCTTAGCACTCCGAGGGACATTAAATTCCTATGGCTACACCTTC.

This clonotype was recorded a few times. The chain's CDR3 is CASGSNAYTGELFF. As DNA, the CDR3 is TGTGCCAGCGGGTCCAACGCGTACACCGGGGAGCTGTTTTTT. The chain has TRBV6-5 and TRBJ2-2; D is unclear. Germline-derived CDR1 and CDR2 are MNHEY and SVGAGI. V was cut by 8 bases and J by 3 bases, with 13 bases left in between. The CDR3 has 14 amino acids.

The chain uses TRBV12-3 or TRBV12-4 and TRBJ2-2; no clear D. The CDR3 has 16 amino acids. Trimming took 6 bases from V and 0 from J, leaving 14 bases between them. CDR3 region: CASRDRGSANTGELFF. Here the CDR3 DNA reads TGTGCCAGCAGGGATCGTGGCAGCGCGAACACCGGGGAGCTGTTTTTT.

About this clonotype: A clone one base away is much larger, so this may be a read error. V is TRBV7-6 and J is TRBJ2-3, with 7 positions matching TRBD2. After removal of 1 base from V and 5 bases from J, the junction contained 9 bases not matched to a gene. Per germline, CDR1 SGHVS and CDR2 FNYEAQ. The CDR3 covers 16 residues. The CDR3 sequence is CASSLVAGRGKDTQYF. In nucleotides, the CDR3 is TGTGCCAGCAGCTTAGTAGCAGGGAGGGGAAAAGATACGCAGTATTTT.

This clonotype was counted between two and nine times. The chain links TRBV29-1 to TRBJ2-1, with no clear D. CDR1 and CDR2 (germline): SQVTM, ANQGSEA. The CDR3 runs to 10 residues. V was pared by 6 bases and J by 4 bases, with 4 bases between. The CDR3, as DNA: TGCAGCGTACAATACAATGAGCAGTTCTTC. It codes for CSVQYNEQFF.

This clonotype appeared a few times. The CDR3 nucleotides are TGTGCCAGCAGCCGTGCGGCCGAGGATTCACCCCTCCACTTT. It yields the protein CASSRAAEDSPLHF. This chain joins TRBV7-9 and TRBJ1-6, with D unclear. The CDR3 extends over 14 amino acids. Germline V gene data show CDR1 as SEHNR and CDR2 as FQNEAQ (reference sequence). The V and J ends lost 5 bases and 8 bases respectively, with 13 bases between them.

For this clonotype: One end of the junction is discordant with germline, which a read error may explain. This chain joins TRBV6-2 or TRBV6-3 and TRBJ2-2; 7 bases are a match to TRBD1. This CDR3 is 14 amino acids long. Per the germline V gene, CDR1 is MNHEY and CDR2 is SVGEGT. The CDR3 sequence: CASSPTGYTGERFF. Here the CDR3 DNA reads TGTGCCAGCAGCCCGACAGGGTACACCGGGGAGCGGTTTTTT.

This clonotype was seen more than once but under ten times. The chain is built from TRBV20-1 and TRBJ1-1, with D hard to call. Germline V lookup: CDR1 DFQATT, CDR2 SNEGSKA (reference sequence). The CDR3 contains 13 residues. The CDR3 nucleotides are TGCAGCGCTCCGGCAGCCATGAACACTGAAGCTTTCTTT. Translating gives CSAPAAMNTEAFF.

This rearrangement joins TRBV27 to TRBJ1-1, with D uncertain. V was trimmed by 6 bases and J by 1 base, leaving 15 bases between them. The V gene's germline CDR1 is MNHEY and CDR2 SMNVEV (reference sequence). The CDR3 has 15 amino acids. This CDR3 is CASSKRATSNTEAFF. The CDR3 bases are TGTGCCAGCAGCAAAAGGGCGACGTCGAACACTGAAGCTTTCTTT.